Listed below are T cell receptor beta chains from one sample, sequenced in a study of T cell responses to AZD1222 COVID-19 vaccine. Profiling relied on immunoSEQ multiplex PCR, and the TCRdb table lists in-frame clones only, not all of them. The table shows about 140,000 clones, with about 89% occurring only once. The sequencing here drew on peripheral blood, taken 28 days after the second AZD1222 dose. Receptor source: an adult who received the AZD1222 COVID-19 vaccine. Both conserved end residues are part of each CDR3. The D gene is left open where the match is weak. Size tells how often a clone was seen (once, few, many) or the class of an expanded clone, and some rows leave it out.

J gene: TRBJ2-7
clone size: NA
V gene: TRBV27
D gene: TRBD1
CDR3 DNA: TGTGCCAGCAGTTTACTGATTTCCGGGGACAGACCCTACGAGCAGTACTTC
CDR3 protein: CASSLLISGDRPYEQYF

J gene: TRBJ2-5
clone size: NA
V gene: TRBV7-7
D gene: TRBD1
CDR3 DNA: TGTGCCAGCAGCTTAGGGACAGGGGGCTTCCAAGAGACCCAGTACTTC
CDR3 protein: CASSLGTGGFQETQYF

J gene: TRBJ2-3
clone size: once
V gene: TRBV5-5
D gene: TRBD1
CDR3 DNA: TGTGCCAGCAGCCCATACACAGGGGGCCGGACAGATACGCAGTATTTT
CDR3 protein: CASSPYTGGRTDTQYF

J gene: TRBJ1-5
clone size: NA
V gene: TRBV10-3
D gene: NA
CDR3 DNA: TGTGCCATCAAAAACGAGGGGCCGCGTCAGCCCCAGCATTTT
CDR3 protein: CAIKNEGPRQPQHF

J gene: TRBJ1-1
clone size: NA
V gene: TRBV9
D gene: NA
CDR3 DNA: TGTGCCAGCAGCGTATTAGGGGGGAACACTGAAGCTTTCTTT
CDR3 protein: CASSVLGGNTEAFF

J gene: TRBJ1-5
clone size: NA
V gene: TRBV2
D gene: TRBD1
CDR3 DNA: TGTGCCAGCAGTGGCGACAGGGTACAGCCCCAGCATTTT
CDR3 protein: CASSGDRVQPQHF

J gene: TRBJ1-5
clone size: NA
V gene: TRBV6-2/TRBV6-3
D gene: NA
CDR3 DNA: TGTGCCAGCAGTTACAACCCCGGGGGGCCAAATCAGCCCCAGCATTTT
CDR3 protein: CASSYNPGGPNQPQHF

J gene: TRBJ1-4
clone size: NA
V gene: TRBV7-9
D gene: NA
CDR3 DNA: TGTGCCAGCAGCTTAGCGGGCGGGACACCTAATGAAAAACTGTTTTTT
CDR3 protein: CASSLAGGTPNEKLFF

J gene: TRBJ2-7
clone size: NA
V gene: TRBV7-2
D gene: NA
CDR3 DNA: TGTGCCAGCAGCTTAGGGACTCGGGGCTACGAGCAGTACTTC
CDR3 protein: CASSLGTRGYEQYF

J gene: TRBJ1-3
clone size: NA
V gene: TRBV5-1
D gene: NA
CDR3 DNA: TGCGCCAGCAGCTTGGGACAGGTTGGTTCTGGAAACACCATATATTTT
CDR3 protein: CASSLGQVGSGNTIYF

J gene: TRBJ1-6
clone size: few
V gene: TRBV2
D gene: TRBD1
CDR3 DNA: TGTGCCAGCAGCTCCGACAGGGCCGGCAATTCACCCCTCCACTTT
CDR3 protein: CASSSDRAGNSPLHF

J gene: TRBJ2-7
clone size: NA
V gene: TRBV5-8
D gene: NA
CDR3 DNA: TGTGCCAGCAGACCGATCCCCGGGTTTCAGTACTTC
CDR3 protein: CASRPIPGFQYF

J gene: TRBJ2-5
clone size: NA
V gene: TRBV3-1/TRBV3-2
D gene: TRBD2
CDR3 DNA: TGTGCCAGCAGCCAAGATATTATTATACTAGCGGGGGACGAAGAGACCCAGTACTTC
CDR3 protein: CASSQDIIILAGDEETQYF

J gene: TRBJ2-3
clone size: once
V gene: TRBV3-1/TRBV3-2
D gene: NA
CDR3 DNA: TGTGCCAGCAGCCAATCGAGGGGTGATACGCAGTATTTT
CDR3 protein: CASSQSRGDTQYF

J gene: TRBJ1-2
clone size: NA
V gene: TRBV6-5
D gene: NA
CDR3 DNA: TGTGCCAGCACCAAGGTCCGACAAGGTGGGCTTGGCTACACCTTC
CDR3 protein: CASTKVRQGGLGYTF

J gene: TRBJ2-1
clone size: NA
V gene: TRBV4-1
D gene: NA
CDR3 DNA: TGCGCCAGCAGCCTCCTCCGGGGGCCAGGCTTCAATGAGCAGTTCTTC
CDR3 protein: CASSLLRGPGFNEQFF

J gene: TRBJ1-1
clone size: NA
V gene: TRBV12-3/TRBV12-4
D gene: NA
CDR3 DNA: TGTGCCAGCAGTCCGGGGACTGAAGCTTTCTTT
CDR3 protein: CASSPGTEAFF